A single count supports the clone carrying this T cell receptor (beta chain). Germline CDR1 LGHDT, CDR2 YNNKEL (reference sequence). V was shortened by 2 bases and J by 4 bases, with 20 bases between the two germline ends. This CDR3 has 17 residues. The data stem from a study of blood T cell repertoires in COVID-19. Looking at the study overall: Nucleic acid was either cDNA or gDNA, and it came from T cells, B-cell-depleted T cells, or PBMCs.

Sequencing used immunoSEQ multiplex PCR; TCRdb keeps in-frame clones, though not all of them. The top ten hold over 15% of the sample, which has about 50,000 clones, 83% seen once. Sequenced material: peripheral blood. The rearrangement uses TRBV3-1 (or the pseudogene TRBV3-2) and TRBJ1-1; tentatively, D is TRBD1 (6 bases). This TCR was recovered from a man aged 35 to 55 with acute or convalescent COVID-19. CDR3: CASSQPYSRGLGTEAFF. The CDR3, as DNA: TGTGCCAGCAGCCAACCCTATTCGCGGGGGCTGGGCACTGAAGCTTTCTTT.